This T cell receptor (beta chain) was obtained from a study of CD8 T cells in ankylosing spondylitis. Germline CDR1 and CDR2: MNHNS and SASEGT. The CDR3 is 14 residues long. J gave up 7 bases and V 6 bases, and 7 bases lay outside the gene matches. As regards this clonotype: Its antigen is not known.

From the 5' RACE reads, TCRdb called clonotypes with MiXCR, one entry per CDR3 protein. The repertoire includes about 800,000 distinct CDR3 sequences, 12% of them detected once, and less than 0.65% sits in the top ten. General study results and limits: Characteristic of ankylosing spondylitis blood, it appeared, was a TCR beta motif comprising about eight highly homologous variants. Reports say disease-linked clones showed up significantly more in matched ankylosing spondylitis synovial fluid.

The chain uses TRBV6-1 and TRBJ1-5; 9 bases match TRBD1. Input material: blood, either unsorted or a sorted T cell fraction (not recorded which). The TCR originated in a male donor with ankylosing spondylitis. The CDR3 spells CASRPGQGDQPQHF. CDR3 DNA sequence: TGTGCCAGCAGACCGGGACAGGGAGACCAGCCCCAGCATTTT.